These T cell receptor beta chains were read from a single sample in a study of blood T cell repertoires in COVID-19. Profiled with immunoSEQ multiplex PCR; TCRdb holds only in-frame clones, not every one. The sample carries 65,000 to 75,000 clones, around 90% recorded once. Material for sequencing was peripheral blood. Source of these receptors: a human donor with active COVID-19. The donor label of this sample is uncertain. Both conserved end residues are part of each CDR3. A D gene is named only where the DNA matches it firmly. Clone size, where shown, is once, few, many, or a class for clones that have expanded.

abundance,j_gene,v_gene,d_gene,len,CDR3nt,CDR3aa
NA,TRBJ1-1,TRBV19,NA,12,TGTGCCAGTAGGACAGTCAACACTGAAGCTTTCTTT,CASRTVNTEAFF
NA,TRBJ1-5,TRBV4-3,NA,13,TGCGCCAGCCTCGGGGCAGGGGATCAGCCCCAGCATTTT,CASLGAGDQPQHF
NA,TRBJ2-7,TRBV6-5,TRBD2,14,TGTGCCAGCAGCCTCCTAGCGGGTCCCTACGAGCAGTACTTC,CASSLLAGPYEQYF
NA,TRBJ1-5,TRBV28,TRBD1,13,TGTGCCAGCAGTTTGACAGGGTTGCAGCCCCAGCATTTT,CASSLTGLQPQHF
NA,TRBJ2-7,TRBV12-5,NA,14,TGTGCTAGTGGATCCCCCGGGACTCGCGACGAGCAGTACTTC,CASGSPGTRDEQYF
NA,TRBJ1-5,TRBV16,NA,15,TGTGCCAGCAGCCCAAGCCGTGTGGGCAATCAGCCCCAGCATTTT,CASSPSRVGNQPQHF
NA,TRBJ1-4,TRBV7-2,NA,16,TGTGCCAGCAGCTTATGGGGAGGAGGGAAGCATGAAAAACTGTTTTTT,CASSLWGGGKHEKLFF
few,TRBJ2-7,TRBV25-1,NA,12,TGTGCCAGCAGTGGGCCCTCCTACGAGCAGTACTTC,CASSGPSYEQYF
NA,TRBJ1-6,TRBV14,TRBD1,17,TGTGCCAGCAGCCGAAGGGAAGGAGGGGGCGGTGGTTCACCCCTCCACTTT,CASSRREGGGGGSPLHF
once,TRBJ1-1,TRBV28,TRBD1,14,TGTGCCAGCGGGTCGGGACAGCTGAACACTGAAGCTTTCTTT,CASGSGQLNTEAFF
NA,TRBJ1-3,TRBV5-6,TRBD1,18,TGTGCCAGCAGCCCCGGACAGGGTGCCCTCGGACTGAGAAACACCATATATTTT,CASSPGQGALGLRNTIYF